The rows below give T cell receptor beta chains drawn from one sample of a study of cytomegalovirus exposure and HLA in healthy donors. Profiled with immunoSEQ multiplex PCR; TCRdb holds only in-frame clones, not every one. The sample gives over 100,000 clones, nearly 90% of which show up once; around 1.2% is in the top ten. Material: PBMCs. Source of these receptors: a woman aged 18-29 years in good health and CMV-seronegative. CDR3s include the opening cysteine and the closing phenylalanine or tryptophan. D genes are given only for firm matches. Clone size is stated in some rows and not others, as once, few, many or a class when expanded.

abundance	d_gene	v_gene	j_gene	CDR3nt	CDR3aa
-	-	TRBV6-7	TRBJ1-1	TGTGCCAGCAGTTACCATCCTGAAGCTTTCTTT	CASSYHPEAFF
-	-	TRBV21-1	TRBJ1-1	TGTGCCAGCAGCACCCCGGGTCAAGAAGCTTTCTTT	CASSTPGQEAFF
-	TRBD1	TRBV5-1	TRBJ2-4	TGCGCCAGCAGCTTGGAAAACAGGGGGACGGTAGACATTCAGTACTTC	CASSLENRGTVDIQYF
-	-	TRBV7-3	TRBJ2-2	TGTGCCAGCAGCTTACAAACAGGGCCGAACACCGGGGAGCTGTTTTTT	CASSLQTGPNTGELFF
-	-	TRBV5-1	TRBJ2-6	TGCGCCAGCAGCCCCCTGGTGGCAGGGGCCGTCTCTGGGGCCAACGTCCTGACTTTC	CASSPLVAGAVSGANVLTF
-	TRBD1	TRBV27	TRBJ1-2	TGTGCCAGCAGTTTCGCGTACACAGGGGGCGATGGCTACACCTTC	CASSFAYTGGDGYTF
-	TRBD1	TRBV6-8	TRBJ2-7	TGTGCCAGCAGTTACACCAGACAGGGGAACTTCCACGAGCAGTACTTC	CASSYTRQGNFHEQYF
-	-	TRBV13	TRBJ2-7	TGTGCCAGCAGCTTAACCGCGGGCCCGAGCTCCTACGAGCAGTACTTC	CASSLTAGPSSYEQYF
-	TRBD1	TRBV6-1	TRBJ2-1	TGTGCCAGCACAAAGAATGGGTTCGCAGGGGGGCAGTTCTTC	CASTKNGFAGGQFF
-	TRBD1	TRBV6-5	TRBJ2-7	TGTGCCAGCAGTTTTGGGACAGTTACCTACGAGCAGTACTTC	CASSFGTVTYEQYF
-	-	TRBV7-9	TRBJ1-1	TGTGCCAGCAGCTTAGAGGGGGGGCGCGAAGCTTTCTTT	CASSLEGGREAFF
-	TRBD2	TRBV6-1	TRBJ2-3	TGTGCCAGCAGTGGCTCGAAACTAGCGGGGGGAAGTGCCTGGTCTGACGCGCAGTATTTT	CASSGSKLAGGSAWSDAQYF
-	-	TRBV6-1	TRBJ1-1	TGTGCCAGCCGATGGGGGGATCTCGGGAACACTGAAGCTTTCTTT	CASRWGDLGNTEAFF
-	TRBD1	TRBV9	TRBJ1-1	TGTGCCAGCAGCAAAACGACAGGGACGGTTGAAGCTTTCTTT	CASSKTTGTVEAFF
-	-	TRBV6-9	TRBJ1-1	TGTGCCAGCAGTTATTCCGGGCCTAGCCGGGGGATGAACACTGAAGCTTTCTTT	CASSYSGPSRGMNTEAFF
-	TRBD2	TRBV18	TRBJ2-5	TGTGCCAGCTCACCAGATTCTAGCGGGGGAGAGACCCAGTACTTC	CASSPDSSGGETQYF
-	-	TRBV5-1	TRBJ2-1	TGCGCCAGCAGCCCTGGCACATACCTGGGACTTGAGCAGTTCTTC	CASSPGTYLGLEQFF
-	TRBD1	TRBV18	TRBJ1-2	TGTGCCAGCTCACCACGGCCGGGACAGGGTTCGTCGACGCCTTATGGCTACACCTTC	CASSPRPGQGSSTPYGYTF
-	TRBD2	TRBV7-3	TRBJ2-3	TGTGCCAGCAGCTTAATAGCGGGGGGTACAGATACGCAGTATTTT	CASSLIAGGTDTQYF
-	-	TRBV6-4	TRBJ2-2	TGTGCCAGCAGTGACGGCAGGGACACCGGGGAGCTGTTTTTT	CASSDGRDTGELFF
-	TRBD2	TRBV19	TRBJ2-7	TGTGCCAGTAGTATTTCGGTACTAGCGCCGTCCGAGCAGTACTTC	CASSISVLAPSEQYF
-	TRBD1	TRBV6-1	TRBJ1-2	TGTGCCAGCAGTGTTCGGACAGGGGAAGGCTACACCTTC	CASSVRTGEGYTF
-	-	TRBV6-5	TRBJ1-5	TGTGCCAGCAGCGCAAATAGTGGTCAGCCCCAGCATTTT	CASSANSGQPQHF
-	-	TRBV5-1	TRBJ1-3	TGCGCCAGCATGGGAGCCTCTGGAAACACCATATATTTT	CASMGASGNTIYF
-	-	TRBV27	TRBJ1-1	TGTGCCAGCAGTTTATCCGGACTGTCGAACACTGAAGCTTTCTTT	CASSLSGLSNTEAFF
-	-	TRBV7-6	TRBJ2-2	TGTGCCAGCTCCCTCTCACGAGACACCGGGGAGCTGTTTTTT	CASSLSRDTGELFF
-	TRBD1	TRBV6-5	TRBJ1-5	TGTGCCAGCAGCACAGGGGACCATCAGCCCCAGCATTTT	CASSTGDHQPQHF
-	-	TRBV14	TRBJ2-1	TGTGCCAGCAGCCAAGTCTTAAGCGGTGAGCAGTTCTTC	CASSQVLSGEQFF
-	TRBD1	TRBV29-1	TRBJ1-5	TGCAGCGCCCGGACAGGGGGTAATCAGCCCCAGCATTTT	CSARTGGNQPQHF
-	-	TRBV5-1	TRBJ1-2	TGCGCCAGCAGCGGCGGGAACTATGGCTACACCTTC	CASSGGNYGYTF
few	TRBD1	TRBV30	TRBJ1-1	TGTGCCTGGAGTGGACAGGGCACTGAAGCTTTCTTT	CAWSGQGTEAFF
-	-	TRBV6-4	TRBJ2-3	TGTGCCAGCAGTGAAAGGGGCGAAAGCACAGATACGCAGTATTTT	CASSERGESTDTQYF
-	-	TRBV2	TRBJ2-3	TGTGCCAGCAGCGGCACGGGAGATACGCAGTATTTT	CASSGTGDTQYF
-	-	TRBV6-1	TRBJ1-1	TGTGCCAGCAGTGAAGCGGGGGGGCTGCCGCACACTGAAGCTTTCTTT	CASSEAGGLPHTEAFF
few	TRBD1	TRBV7-2	TRBJ1-6	TGTGCCAGCAGCTCCCGACAGGGAGGTAATTCACCCCTCCACTTT	CASSSRQGGNSPLHF
-	-	TRBV4-2	TRBJ2-1	TGTGCCAGCAGCCACAGCAGACCGGGGGGCACCTCCTACAATGAGCAGTTCTTC	CASSHSRPGGTSYNEQFF
-	-	TRBV18	TRBJ1-1	TGTGCCAGCTCGCCCGTAGGGCAGGGAGAAGCTTTCTTT	CASSPVGQGEAFF
-	TRBD2	TRBV29-1	TRBJ2-1	TGCAGCGTTGTTGCGGGAGGCAATGAGCAGTTCTTC	CSVVAGGNEQFF
-	TRBD1	TRBV7-2	TRBJ1-2	TGTGCCAGCAGCTCCCTAGGACAGGGTCGAGATGGCTACACCTTC	CASSSLGQGRDGYTF
-	-	TRBV6-1	TRBJ1-2	TGTGCCAGCAGAGGACAGACTGGGGATGGCTACACCTTC	CASRGQTGDGYTF
-	TRBD2	TRBV2	TRBJ2-6	TGTGCCAGCAGTGAGGGACTAGCGGGAGTCTCTGGGGCCAACGTCCTGACTTTC	CASSEGLAGVSGANVLTF
-	TRBD2	TRBV2	TRBJ2-1	TGTGCCAGCAGTGGGGGGTGGGCTAGCGGGGTAAGTGAGCAGTTCTTC	CASSGGWASGVSEQFF
-	TRBD1	TRBV14	TRBJ1-3	TGTGCCAGCAGCACAGGACAGGGGGCTCCTACGGAATATTTT	CASSTGQGAPTEYF
-	-	TRBV4-1	TRBJ2-1	TGCGCCAGCAGCCAACCCACTCTGTCTCTCCGCGGCAGCTCCTACAATGAGCAGTTCTTC	CASSQPTLSLRGSSYNEQFF
-	-	TRBV5-6	TRBJ2-4	TGTGCCAGCAGCTGGGGGACTCACATTCAGTACTTC	CASSWGTHIQYF
-	TRBD2	TRBV7-2	TRBJ2-7	TGTGCCAGCAGCTTAGTGGCGGGGGGGACCTACGAGCAGTACTTC	CASSLVAGGTYEQYF
-	-	TRBV14	TRBJ1-1	TGTGCCAGCAGCCTGAGGGGGGGACCTGAAGCTTTCTTT	CASSLRGGPEAFF
-	-	TRBV4-1	TRBJ1-6	TGCGCCAGCAGCCAACTCTTAGTCAAGAATAATAATTCACCCCTCCACTTT	CASSQLLVKNNNSPLHF
-	-	TRBV7-6	TRBJ2-2	TGTGCCAGCAGCGGACACCAGGGGATGGACGGGGAGCTGTTTTTT	CASSGHQGMDGELFF
-	TRBD1	TRBV6-5	TRBJ2-7	TGTGCCAGCAGTAGAACCGGGACAGCCTCCTACGAGCAGTACTTC	CASSRTGTASYEQYF
-	-	TRBV5-1	TRBJ1-2	TGCGCCAGCAGCTTGGCCGGTTTGGACTATGGCTACACCTTC	CASSLAGLDYGYTF
-	-	TRBV14	TRBJ1-1	TGTGCCAGCAGCCAACTCCCGTTACCGGACAGCTACACTGAAGCTTTCTTT	CASSQLPLPDSYTEAFF
few	-	TRBV6-1	TRBJ1-2	TGTGCCAGCAGTGGGTGGCAGGGGTATGGCTACACCTTC	CASSGWQGYGYTF
-	-	TRBV7-7	TRBJ2-3	TGTGCTAGCAGCTTAGGCGGGATAGATACGCAGTATTTT	CASSLGGIDTQYF
-	TRBD2	TRBV2	TRBJ2-1	TGTGCCAGCCGGACTAGCGGGGGAAATGAGCAGTTCTTC	CASRTSGGNEQFF
-	-	TRBV10-3	TRBJ2-7	TGTGCCATCAGTGGGGGACACCTGGGCCGGTACGAGCAGTACTTC	CAISGGHLGRYEQYF
-	-	TRBV6-6	TRBJ1-5	TGTGCCAGCAATCCCGTGGAGGGAGGCCAGCCCCAGCATTTT	CASNPVEGGQPQHF
-	TRBD1	TRBV5-1	TRBJ1-3	TGCGCCAGCAGCCCCCAAACAGGGGCCGACTCTGGAAACACCATATATTTT	CASSPQTGADSGNTIYF
-	-	TRBV18	TRBJ1-1	TGTGCCAGCTCACCTGGACAGAATACTGAAGCTTTCTTT	CASSPGQNTEAFF
-	-	TRBV27	TRBJ2-4	TGTGCCAGCAGTTTACATGACAGAACGGGCATTCAGTACTTC	CASSLHDRTGIQYF